The present T cell receptor (beta chain) was sequenced within a study of lymphopenia after photon versus proton radiotherapy. TCRdb's copy holds only in-frame clones and misses some; the assay was immunoSEQ multiplex PCR. This table holds fewer than 30,000 clones, 83% found once. The CDR3 totals 16 residues. CDR1 and CDR2 (germline): SEHNR, FQNEAQ (reference sequence). V was clipped by 1 base and J by 7 bases; unmatched bases: 6. The sequencing used peripheral blood, collected from a patient treated with photon-based radiotherapy. The chain carries TRBV7-9 and TRBJ2-1; 11 nucleotides match TRBD2. The receptor's source is a woman aged 45-59 years with pancreatic cancer. The CDR3 region is CASSLVLAGVGNEQFF. CDR3 coding DNA: TGTGCCAGCAGCTTAGTACTAGCGGGAGTGGGGAATGAGCAGTTCTTC.